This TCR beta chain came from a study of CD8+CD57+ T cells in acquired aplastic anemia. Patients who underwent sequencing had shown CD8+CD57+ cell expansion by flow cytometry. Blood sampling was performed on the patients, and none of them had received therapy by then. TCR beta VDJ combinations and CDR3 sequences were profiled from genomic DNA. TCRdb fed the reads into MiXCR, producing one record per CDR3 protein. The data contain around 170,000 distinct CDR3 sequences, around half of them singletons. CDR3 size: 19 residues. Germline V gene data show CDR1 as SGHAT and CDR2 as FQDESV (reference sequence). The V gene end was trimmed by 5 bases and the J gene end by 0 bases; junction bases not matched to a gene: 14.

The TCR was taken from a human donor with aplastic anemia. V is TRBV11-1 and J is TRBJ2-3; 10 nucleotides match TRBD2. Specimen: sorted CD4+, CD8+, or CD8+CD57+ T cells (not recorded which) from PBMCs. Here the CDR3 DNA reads TGTGCCAGCAGCAACCACTGGAGTAGCGGGGGGATTAGCACAGATACGCAGTATTTT. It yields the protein CASSNHWSSGGISTDTQYF.